The source of this TCR beta chain is a study of CD8 T cells in ankylosing spondylitis. Whole-study findings and limits: Disease-linked clones bore a CD8+ phenotype, appearing relatively rarely in peripheral blood. Earlier reports found some motif variants in synovial fluid and blood in reactive arthritis.

TCRdb analysed the 5' RACE reads with MiXCR anew, one entry per CDR3 protein. The sample yields about 92,000 distinct CDR3 sequences, 7.5% to 9% seen once. This clonotype appeared many times. Its antigen is unidentified. The CDR3 contains 13 residues. Trimming left V 5 bases short and J 5 bases short, with 11 bases between. Source material: blood, either unsorted or a sorted T cell fraction (not recorded which). The receptor's source is a male donor with ankylosing spondylitis or in good health (not recorded which). The V gene is TRBV12-3 or TRBV12-4, the J gene TRBJ2-3, with a possible D match to TRBD2 (5 bases). This CDR3 is CASSEPGRDTQYF. CDR3 sequence (DNA): TGTGCCAGCAGTGAACCGGGGAGAGATACGCAGTATTTT.